This T cell receptor beta chain appears in the sequencing data of a study of blood T cell repertoires in COVID-19. The overall study: Both acute and convalescent COVID-19 samples were obtained from the United States, Italy and Spain.

In the authors' workflow: Amplification of reference gene primers provided the estimated nucleated cell counts. Libraries were prepared by immunoSEQ multiplex PCR; TCRdb keeps only in-frame clonotypes and omits some of them. V, J and clone size derive from that table, while D and trimming were established from the DNA sequence. The sample lists about 92,000 clones, around 85% seen once, with around 17% in the top ten. Patients at the Seattle site were enrolled during active infection and followed longitudinally. Between the trimmed V and J ends, which lost 6 bases and 2 bases, there was a span of 8 bases. This CDR3 is 12 amino acids long. Germline CDR1 reads MNHEY; CDR2 reads SVGEGT.

The chain uses TRBV6-2 or TRBV6-3 and TRBJ2-7; a possible D gene is TRBD1 (6 bases). Sequencing was performed on peripheral blood. This clonotype was obtained from a woman aged 55-69 years with COVID-19, enrolled during active disease. The CDR3 nucleotides are TGTGCCAGCAGCCAGGGGACCTACGAGCAGTACTTC. Translating gives CASSQGTYEQYF.